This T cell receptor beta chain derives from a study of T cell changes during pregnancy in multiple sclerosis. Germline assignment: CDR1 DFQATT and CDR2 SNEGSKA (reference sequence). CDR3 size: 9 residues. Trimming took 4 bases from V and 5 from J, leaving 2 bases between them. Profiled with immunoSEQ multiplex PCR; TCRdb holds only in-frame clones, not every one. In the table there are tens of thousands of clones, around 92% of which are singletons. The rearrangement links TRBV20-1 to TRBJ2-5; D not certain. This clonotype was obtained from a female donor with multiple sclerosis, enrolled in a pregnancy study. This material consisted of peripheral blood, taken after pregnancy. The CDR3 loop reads CSATETQYF. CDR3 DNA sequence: TGCAGTGCTACGGAGACCCAGTACTTC.